This record covers a single T cell receptor (beta chain). This CDR3 region has 15 residues. Using immunoSEQ multiplex PCR, the repertoire was profiled, and TCRdb retains in-frame clones only, with some absent. The repertoire holds about 130,000 clones, 85% to 95% seen once, with 13% to 15% in the top ten. The sample originates from a study of control samples from healthy donors and cancer patients. Sequenced input: PBMCs. This sequence originates from a man aged 55 to 70 with colorectal cancer. The genes are TRBV21-1 and TRBJ1-4; TRBD1, as called in the table, went unchecked against the DNA. TRBV21-1 is tagged as a pseudogene. The CDR3 is CASSKNSPTNEKLFF. CDR3 in DNA: TGTGCCAGCAGCAAAAACAGCCCAACTAATGAAAAACTGTTTTTT.